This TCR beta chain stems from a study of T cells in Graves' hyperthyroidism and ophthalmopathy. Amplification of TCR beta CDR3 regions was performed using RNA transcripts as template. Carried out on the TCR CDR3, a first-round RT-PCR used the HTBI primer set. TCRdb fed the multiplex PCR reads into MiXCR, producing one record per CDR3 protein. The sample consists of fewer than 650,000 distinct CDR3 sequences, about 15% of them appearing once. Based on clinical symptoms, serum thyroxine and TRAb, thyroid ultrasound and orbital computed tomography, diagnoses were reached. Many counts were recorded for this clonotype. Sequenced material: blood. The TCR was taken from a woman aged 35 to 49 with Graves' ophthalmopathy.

The DNA for the CDR3 is TGCAGTGCTAAGAGGTCCCTAGGTGAAGCTTTCTTT. Translating it yields CSAKRSLGEAFF. V and J are TRBV20-1 and TRBJ1-1; no reliable D call. V was shortened by 4 bases and J by 7 bases, with 13 bases between the two germline ends. Per germline, CDR1 DFQATT and CDR2 SNEGSKA (reference sequence). This CDR3 spans 12 amino acids.